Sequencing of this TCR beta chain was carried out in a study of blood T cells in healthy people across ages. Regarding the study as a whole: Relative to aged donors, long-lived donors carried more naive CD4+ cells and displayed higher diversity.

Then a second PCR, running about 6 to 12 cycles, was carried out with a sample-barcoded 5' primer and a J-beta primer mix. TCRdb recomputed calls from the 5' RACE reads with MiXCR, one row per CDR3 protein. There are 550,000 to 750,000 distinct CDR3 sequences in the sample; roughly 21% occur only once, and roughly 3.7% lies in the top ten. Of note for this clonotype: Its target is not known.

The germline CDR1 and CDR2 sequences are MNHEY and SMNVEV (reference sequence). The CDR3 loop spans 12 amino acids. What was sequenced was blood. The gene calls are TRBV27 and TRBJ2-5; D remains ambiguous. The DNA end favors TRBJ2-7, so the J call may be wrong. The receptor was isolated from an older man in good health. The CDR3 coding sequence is TGTGCCAGCAGCGTCCCCAACTACGAGCAGTACTTC. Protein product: CASSVPNYEQYF.